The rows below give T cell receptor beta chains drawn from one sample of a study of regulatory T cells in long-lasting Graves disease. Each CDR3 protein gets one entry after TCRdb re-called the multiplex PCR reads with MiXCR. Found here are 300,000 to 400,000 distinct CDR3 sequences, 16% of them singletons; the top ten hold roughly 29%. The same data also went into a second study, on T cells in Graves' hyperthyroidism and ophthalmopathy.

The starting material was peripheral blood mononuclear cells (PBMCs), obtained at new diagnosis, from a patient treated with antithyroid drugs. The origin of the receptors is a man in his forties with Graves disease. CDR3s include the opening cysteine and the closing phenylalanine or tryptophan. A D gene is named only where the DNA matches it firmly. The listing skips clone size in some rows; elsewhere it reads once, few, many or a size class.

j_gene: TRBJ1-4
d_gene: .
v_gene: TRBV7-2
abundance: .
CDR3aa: CASSQTVVATNEKLFF
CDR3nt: TGTGCCAGCAGCCAGACAGTAGTTGCAACTAATGAAAAACTGTTTTTT

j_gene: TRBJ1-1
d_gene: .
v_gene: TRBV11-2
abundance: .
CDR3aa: CASSSPGRVGTEAFF
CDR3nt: TGTGCCAGCAGCTCCCCGGGCAGGGTGGGCACTGAAGCTTTCTTT

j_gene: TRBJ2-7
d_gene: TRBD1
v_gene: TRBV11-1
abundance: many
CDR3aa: CASSEGGTGEYEQYF
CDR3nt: TGTGCCAGCAGCGAAGGGGGGACAGGGGAGTACGAGCAGTACTTC

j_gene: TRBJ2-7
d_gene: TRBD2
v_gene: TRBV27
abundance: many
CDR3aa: CASSLRAGGLEQYF
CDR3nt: TGTGCCAGCAGTTTAAGGGCGGGGGGGCTCGAGCAGTACTTC

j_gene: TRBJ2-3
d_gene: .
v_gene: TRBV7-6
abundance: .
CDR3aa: CASSLARGDTQYF
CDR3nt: TGTGCCAGCAGCTTAGCGCGGGGAGATACGCAGTATTTT

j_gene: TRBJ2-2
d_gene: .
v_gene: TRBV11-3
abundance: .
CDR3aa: CASSLAVRSTGELFF
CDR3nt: TGTGCCAGCAGCTTAGCGGTGAGATCCACCGGGGAGCTGTTTTTT

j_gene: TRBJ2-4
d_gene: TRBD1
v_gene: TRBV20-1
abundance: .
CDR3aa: CSAVVTGGGDAKYIQYF
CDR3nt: TGCAGTGCTGTGGTGACAGGGGGCGGGGATGCCAAATACATTCAGTACTTC

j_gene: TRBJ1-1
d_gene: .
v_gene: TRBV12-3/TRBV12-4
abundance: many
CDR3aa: CASSSEPNTEAFF
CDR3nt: TGTGCCAGCAGCTCAGAGCCAAACACTGAAGCTTTCTTT

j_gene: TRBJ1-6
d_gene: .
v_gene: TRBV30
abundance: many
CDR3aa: CAWSVSGNSPLHF
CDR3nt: TGTGCCTGGAGTGTATCGGGGAATTCACCCCTCCACTTT

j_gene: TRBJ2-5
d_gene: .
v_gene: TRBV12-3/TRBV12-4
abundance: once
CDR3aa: CASRSQTETQYF
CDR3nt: TGTGCCAGCCGGTCTCAGACGGAGACCCAGTACTTC

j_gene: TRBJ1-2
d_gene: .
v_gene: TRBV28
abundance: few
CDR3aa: CASSSGMNYGYTF
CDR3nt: TGTGCCAGCAGCTCCGGGATGAACTATGGCTACACCTTC

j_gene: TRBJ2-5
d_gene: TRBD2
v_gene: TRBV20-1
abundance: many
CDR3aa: CSAPTSGETQYF
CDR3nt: TGCAGTGCCCCGACTAGCGGCGAGACCCAGTACTTC

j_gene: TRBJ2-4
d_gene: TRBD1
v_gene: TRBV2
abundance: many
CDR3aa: CASSPGQGINIQYF
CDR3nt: TGTGCCAGCAGTCCGGGACAGGGGATTAACATTCAGTACTTC

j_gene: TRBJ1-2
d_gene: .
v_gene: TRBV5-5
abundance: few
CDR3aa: CASSLYRQANYGYTF
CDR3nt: TGTGCCAGCAGCTTGTACCGACAGGCGAACTATGGCTACACCTTC

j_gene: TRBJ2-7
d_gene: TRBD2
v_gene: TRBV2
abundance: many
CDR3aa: CASSKQGPVSGSYEQYF
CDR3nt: TGTGCCAGCAGTAAACAAGGGCCTGTTAGCGGGTCCTACGAGCAGTACTTC

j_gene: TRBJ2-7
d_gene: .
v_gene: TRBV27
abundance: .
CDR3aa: CASSRSSTYEQYF
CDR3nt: TGTGCCAGCAGTCGCTCTTCGACCTACGAGCAGTACTTC

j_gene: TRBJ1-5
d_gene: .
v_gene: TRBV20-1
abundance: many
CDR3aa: CSASQGSQPQHF
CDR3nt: TGCAGTGCTTCCCAGGGATCCCAGCCCCAGCATTTT

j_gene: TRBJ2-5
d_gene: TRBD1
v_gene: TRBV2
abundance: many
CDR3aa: CASSSIGTGQETQYF
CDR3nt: TGTGCCAGCAGTTCGATAGGGACAGGACAAGAGACCCAGTACTTC

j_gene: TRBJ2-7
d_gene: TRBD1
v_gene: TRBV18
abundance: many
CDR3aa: CASSPGRTGLYEQYF
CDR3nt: TGTGCCAGCTCACCAGGACGGACAGGGCTCTACGAGCAGTACTTC

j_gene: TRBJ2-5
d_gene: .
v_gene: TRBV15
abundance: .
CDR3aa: CATSRDSTEQETQYF
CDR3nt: TGTGCCACCAGCAGAGATTCGACGGAGCAAGAGACCCAGTACTTC

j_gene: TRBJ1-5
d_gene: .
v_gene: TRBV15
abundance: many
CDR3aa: CATSRGAGSNQPQHF
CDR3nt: TGTGCCACCAGCAGAGGGGCCGGAAGCAATCAGCCCCAGCATTTT

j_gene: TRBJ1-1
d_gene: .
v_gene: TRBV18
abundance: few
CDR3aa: CASSPINTEAFF
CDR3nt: TGTGCCAGCTCCCCAATAAACACTGAAGCTTTCTTT